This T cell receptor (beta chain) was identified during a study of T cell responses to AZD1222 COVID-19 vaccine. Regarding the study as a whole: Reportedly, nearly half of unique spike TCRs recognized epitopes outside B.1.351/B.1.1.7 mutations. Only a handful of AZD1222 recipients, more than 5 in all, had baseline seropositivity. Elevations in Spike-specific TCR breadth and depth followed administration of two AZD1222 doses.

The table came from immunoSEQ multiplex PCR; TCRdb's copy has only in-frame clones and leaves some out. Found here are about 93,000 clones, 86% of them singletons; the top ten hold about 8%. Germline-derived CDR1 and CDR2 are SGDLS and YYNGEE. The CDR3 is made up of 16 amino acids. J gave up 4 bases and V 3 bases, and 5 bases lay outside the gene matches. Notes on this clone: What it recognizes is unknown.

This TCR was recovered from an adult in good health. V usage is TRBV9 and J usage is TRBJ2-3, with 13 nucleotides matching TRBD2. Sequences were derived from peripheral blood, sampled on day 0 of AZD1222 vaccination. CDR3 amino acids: CASSARLAGGSDTQYF. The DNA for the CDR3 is TGTGCCAGCAGCGCCCGACTAGCGGGAGGTTCAGATACGCAGTATTTT.